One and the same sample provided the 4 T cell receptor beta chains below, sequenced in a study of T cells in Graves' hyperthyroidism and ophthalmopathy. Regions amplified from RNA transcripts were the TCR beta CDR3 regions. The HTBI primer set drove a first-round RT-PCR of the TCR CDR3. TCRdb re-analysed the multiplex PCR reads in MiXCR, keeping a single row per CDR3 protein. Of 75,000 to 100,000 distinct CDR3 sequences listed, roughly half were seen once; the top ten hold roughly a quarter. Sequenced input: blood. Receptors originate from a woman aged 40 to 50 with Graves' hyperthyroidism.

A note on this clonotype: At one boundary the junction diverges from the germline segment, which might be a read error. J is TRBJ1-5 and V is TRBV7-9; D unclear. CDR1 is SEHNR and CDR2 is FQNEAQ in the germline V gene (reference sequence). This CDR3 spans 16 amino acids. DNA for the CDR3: TGTGCCAGCAGTGATTCGTTTCCGGGGAGCAATCGGCCCCAGCATTTT. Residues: CASSDSFPGSNRPQHF.

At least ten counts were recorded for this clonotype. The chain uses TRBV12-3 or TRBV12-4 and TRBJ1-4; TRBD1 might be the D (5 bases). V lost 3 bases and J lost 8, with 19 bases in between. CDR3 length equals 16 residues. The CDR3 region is CASSLSWTSRSEKLFF. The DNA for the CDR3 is TGTGCCAGCAGTTTGAGTTGGACATCACGGAGCGAAAAACTGTTTTTT.

CDR3 sequence (DNA): TGTGCCACCAGCCCGCCGACTAGCGGGATAATCACGGAGACCCAGTACTTC. This translates into CATSPPTSGIITETQYF. The chain carries TRBV15 and TRBJ2-5; 11 bases are shared with TRBD2. Germline V gene data show CDR1 as LNHNV and CDR2 as YYDKDF (reference sequence). Losses at the gene ends were 5 bases for V and 5 bases for J; bases not matched to a gene: 13. This CDR3 is 17 amino acids long.

The chain's CDR3 is CASSLTGTVVTEAFF. CDR3 DNA: TGTGCCAGCAGCTTAACGGGGACGGTGGTCACTGAAGCTTTCTTT. V and J are TRBV7-2 and TRBJ1-1; possible D gene TRBD1, 5 bases. V lost 2 bases, J lost 4 bases, and 14 bases lay in between. The CDR3 extends over 15 amino acids. Germline CDR1 reads SGHTA; CDR2 reads FQGNSA.